These T cell receptor beta chains were read from a single sample in a study of T cell responses to AZD1222 COVID-19 vaccine. Profiling relied on immunoSEQ multiplex PCR, and the TCRdb table lists in-frame clones only, not all of them. The top ten hold 27% of the sample, which has 60,000 to 85,000 clones, roughly 80% seen once. The source was peripheral blood, collected 28 days after the second dose of the MenACWY control vaccine. Every receptor here comes from an adult who received the MenACWY meningococcal vaccine as a control. Each CDR3 is given with its conserved first and last residue. Fields, in order: D gene, V gene, clone size, J gene, CDR3 DNA, CDR3 protein. The D gene is left open where the match is weak. A row's size may be missing; if present it is once, few, many or a size class.

>TRBD2|TRBV7-2|-|TRBJ2-3
TGTGCCAGCAGCACTAGCGGAGCCACAGATACGCAGTATTTT
CASSTSGATDTQYF
>TRBD1|TRBV6-2/TRBV6-3|-|TRBJ2-3
TGTGCCAGCAGCCTGGACAGGGTGATAGATACGCAGTATTTT
CASSLDRVIDTQYF
>TRBD1|TRBV5-8|few|TRBJ1-5
TGTGCCAGCAGCTTGGGTGGGACAGGTCTCAATCAGCCCCAGCATTTT
CASSLGGTGLNQPQHF
>-|TRBV6-6|-|TRBJ1-1
TGTGCCAGCAGCTACCTCGGAGTTGTGAACACTGAAGCTTTCTTT
CASSYLGVVNTEAFF
>TRBD1|TRBV2|many|TRBJ2-7
TGTGCCAGCAGTGAAGCTGGGACAGGTTACTACGAGCAGTACTTC
CASSEAGTGYYEQYF
>-|TRBV6-1|-|TRBJ2-1
TGTGCCAGCAGTGAACAGGGAATAAGTGAGCAGTTCTTC
CASSEQGISEQFF
>-|TRBV11-2|-|TRBJ2-4
TGTGCCAGCAGCTTTTTAGCCAAAAACATTCAGTACTTC
CASSFLAKNIQYF
>-|TRBV15|-|TRBJ2-7
TGTGCCACCAGCACTGGGGGTGAGGGTTACGAGCAGTACTTC
CATSTGGEGYEQYF
>TRBD1|TRBV28|-|TRBJ1-4
TGTGCCAGCAGTCTACCCCAGGGGGGTAATGAAAAACTGTTTTTT
CASSLPQGGNEKLFF
>-|TRBV6-4|-|TRBJ1-1
TGTGCCAGCAGCCTTTACATGAACACTGAAGCTTTCTTT
CASSLYMNTEAFF
>-|TRBV2|-|TRBJ2-7
TGTGCCAGCCATGGGCCCGGCGACGAGCAGTACTTC
CASHGPGDEQYF
>-|TRBV28|-|TRBJ1-1
TGTGCCAGCAGTCCAACAACAGGGAGGGGAACTGAAGCTTTCTTT
CASSPTTGRGTEAFF
>-|TRBV5-1|few|TRBJ1-1
TGCGCCAGCAGCTCGGGGGGTCAGAGAAACACTGAAGCTTTCTTT
CASSSGGQRNTEAFF
>-|TRBV4-1|-|TRBJ2-7
TGCCCCCGCAGCCCCCCGGGGTCCTACGAGCAGTACTTC
CPRSPPGSYEQYF
>-|TRBV28|-|TRBJ1-6
TGTGCCAGCAGTCCCTGGAGAGGAGCGAATAATTCACCCCTCCACTTT
CASSPWRGANNSPLHF
>-|TRBV7-2|-|TRBJ2-3
TGTGCCAGCAGCGCCCGGGACTTGAGCACAGATACGCAGTATTTT
CASSARDLSTDTQYF
>TRBD2|TRBV30|-|TRBJ2-7
TGTGCCTGGAAGGTACGAAGGAGCGGGGGAACCTACGAGCAGTACTTC
CAWKVRRSGGTYEQYF
>TRBD2|TRBV2|once|TRBJ2-3
TGTGCCAGCTGCCGGACTAGCGGGAATGTGGATACGCAGTATTTT
CASCRTSGNVDTQYF
>TRBD1|TRBV9|-|TRBJ1-2
TGTGCCAGCAGCCCAGTCCCGGGACAGGGGTACACCTTC
CASSPVPGQGYTF
>-|TRBV5-1|-|TRBJ1-4
TGCGCCAGCAGCCCCGGGCCAGCGGAGGAAAAACTGTTTTTT
CASSPGPAEEKLFF
>TRBD1|TRBV5-1|-|TRBJ1-4
TGCGCCAGCAGCTCCGGGACAGAACCTGAAAAACTGTTTTTT
CASSSGTEPEKLFF
>TRBD2|TRBV6-5|-|TRBJ2-7
TGTGCCAGCAAAGGGACTAGCGGAACCTACGAGCAGTACTTC
CASKGTSGTYEQYF
>TRBD1|TRBV5-5|-|TRBJ1-5
TGTGCCAGCAGCCTCACAGGGGGCGAAAGCAATCAGCCCCAGCATTTT
CASSLTGGESNQPQHF
>-|TRBV12-3/TRBV12-4|-|TRBJ2-7
TGTGCCAGCAGCCGGACGTTCTACGAGCAGTACTTC
CASSRTFYEQYF
>-|TRBV2|-|TRBJ1-1
TGTGCCAGCAGTCACTCATTGAACACTGAAGCTTTCTTT
CASSHSLNTEAFF
>-|TRBV4-3|once|TRBJ2-7
TGCGCCAGCAGCCAAGAGTTGGACAGCCTCTACGAGCAGTACTTC
CASSQELDSLYEQYF
>-|TRBV27|-|TRBJ1-6
TGTGCCAGCAACCGAGACGGTTATAATTCACCCCTCCACTTT
CASNRDGYNSPLHF
>-|TRBV6-5|-|TRBJ2-7
TGTGCCAGCACCCAGAATGTGGCCTACGAGCAGTACTTC
CASTQNVAYEQYF
>-|TRBV15|-|TRBJ2-7
TGTGCCACCAGCAGAGGCCAGGACAGTGTATACGAGCAGTACTTC
CATSRGQDSVYEQYF
>-|TRBV28|-|TRBJ1-1
TGTGCCAGCAGAAGGAGCGAGATGAACACTGAAGCTTTCTTT
CASRRSEMNTEAFF
>-|TRBV5-1|-|TRBJ1-3
TGCGCCAGCAGCTCTTCTACAGAGGGAAACACCATATATTTT
CASSSSTEGNTIYF
>-|TRBV12-3/TRBV12-4|-|TRBJ1-1
TGTGCCAGCAGTTTATTTGGGTCGGAAGCTTTCTTT
CASSLFGSEAFF
>TRBD2|TRBV5-1|-|TRBJ2-2
TGCGCCAGCACCTATTTAGCGGGAGGAGACACCGGGGAGCTGTTTTTT
CASTYLAGGDTGELFF
>TRBD1|TRBV5-1|-|TRBJ2-6
TGCGCCAGCACTGATGGACAGGGACGGTCTGGGGCCAACGTCCTGACTTTC
CASTDGQGRSGANVLTF
>-|TRBV6-1|once|TRBJ2-2
TGTGCCAGCAGTGAAGCTGGGGCCAGGGCCGGGGAGCTGTTTTTT
CASSEAGARAGELFF
>-|TRBV2|-|TRBJ2-1
TGTGCCAGCACCGGGGACGTGGATCAACAGTTCTTC
CASTGDVDQQFF
>-|TRBV6-5|-|TRBJ1-1
TGTGCCAGCACCCCGAGGGTAGGCACTGAAGCTTTCTTT
CASTPRVGTEAFF
>-|TRBV20-1|-|TRBJ2-7
TGCCCTCCGCTTTCCTACGAGCAGTACTTC
CPPLSYEQYF
>-|TRBV5-1|-|TRBJ1-1
TGCGCCAGCAGCCCCAACGGGAAGGGGGCTTTCTTT
CASSPNGKGAFF
>-|TRBV7-9|-|TRBJ1-5
TGTGCCAGCAGCCACGGGGGAGGCAATCAGCCCCAGCATTTT
CASSHGGGNQPQHF
>TRBD1|TRBV18|-|TRBJ1-2
TGTGCCAGCTCACCATTACAGGGGATAGATGGCTACACCTTC
CASSPLQGIDGYTF
>-|TRBV11-3|-|TRBJ2-2
TGTGCCAGCAGCTTAGTTGGGGGGCCCTTAGGGACCGGGGAGCTGTTTTTT
CASSLVGGPLGTGELFF
>-|TRBV28|-|TRBJ1-1
TGTGCCAGCAGGACCGCTTTTGAAGCTTTCTTT
CASRTAFEAFF
>-|TRBV30|-|TRBJ2-5
TGTGCCTGGAGCGGGCGATCTCAAGAGACCCAGTACTTC
CAWSGRSQETQYF
>TRBD1|TRBV28|-|TRBJ1-3
TGTGCCAGCAGAGACAGGGTGCCCGGAAACACCATATATTTT
CASRDRVPGNTIYF
>TRBD1|TRBV7-2|few|TRBJ2-7
TGTGCCAGCAGCCTACGGACAGGGAACCACGAGCAGTACTTC
CASSLRTGNHEQYF
>-|TRBV7-8|once|TRBJ1-3
TGTGCCAGCAGCTTCGACCGCCGCTCTGGAAACACCATATATTTT
CASSFDRRSGNTIYF
>-|TRBV19|-|TRBJ2-1
TGTGCCAGTAGCCAACTGGGGGGACAGCTCTACAATGAGCAGTTCTTC
CASSQLGGQLYNEQFF
>-|TRBV28|-|TRBJ2-3
TGTGCCAGCAGTGCGAGCGGAACTAGCACAGATACGCAGTATTTT
CASSASGTSTDTQYF
>-|TRBV18|-|TRBJ1-1
TGTGCCAGCTCACTCAGGGAGAACACTGAAGCTTTCTTT
CASSLRENTEAFF
>-|TRBV5-4|few|TRBJ2-7
TGTGCCAGCAGCTCTAATCCGACTCCGATGTACGAGCAGTACTTC
CASSSNPTPMYEQYF
>TRBD2|TRBV7-9|-|TRBJ2-1
TGTGCCAGCAGCCAGGGACTAGATGGCGATGAGCAGTTCTTC
CASSQGLDGDEQFF
>-|TRBV4-1|-|TRBJ1-1
TGCGCCAGCAGCCTGTCAACAGGGAATTTAGGAGCTTTCTTT
CASSLSTGNLGAFF
>-|TRBV7-2|-|TRBJ1-2
TGTGCCAGCAGCTTAGCTTGGACAAGTAAGAGCTACACCTTC
CASSLAWTSKSYTF
>-|TRBV7-3|-|TRBJ2-2
TGTGCCAGCAGCAGCACTGGCGGGGAGCTGTTTTTT
CASSSTGGELFF